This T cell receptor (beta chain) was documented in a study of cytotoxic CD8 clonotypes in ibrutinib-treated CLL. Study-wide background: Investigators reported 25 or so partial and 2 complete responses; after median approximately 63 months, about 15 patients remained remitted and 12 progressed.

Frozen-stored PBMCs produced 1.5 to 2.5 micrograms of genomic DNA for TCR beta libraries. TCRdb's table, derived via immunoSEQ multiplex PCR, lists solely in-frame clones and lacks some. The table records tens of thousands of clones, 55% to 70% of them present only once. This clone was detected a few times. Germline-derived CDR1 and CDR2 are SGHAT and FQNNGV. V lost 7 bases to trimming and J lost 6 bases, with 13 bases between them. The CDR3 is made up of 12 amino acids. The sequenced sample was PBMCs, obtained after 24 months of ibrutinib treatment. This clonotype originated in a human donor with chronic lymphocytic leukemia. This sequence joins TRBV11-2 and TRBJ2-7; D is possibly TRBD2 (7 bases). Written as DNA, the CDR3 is TGTGCCAGCACCGGCGGGGGCTTCGAGCAGTACTTC. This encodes CASTGGGFEQYF.